This T cell receptor beta chain was identified in a study of cytomegalovirus exposure and HLA in healthy donors. Concerning this clone: Its antigen is still unknown.

General study results and limits: In terms of immune exposure information, only CMV serostatus was available. Reports credit the classifier with highly specific, highly sensitive diagnosis of cytomegalovirus status. The authors enumerated some 160 TCR beta chains as linked to cytomegalovirus. HLA allele associations emerged for fewer than 20,000 TCR beta sequences in a later analysis, at 0.05 false discovery rate.

Germline CDR1 and CDR2: SGHVS and FQNEAQ. This CDR3 has 16 amino acids. Unmatched junction bases numbered 8, after V lost 1 base and J lost 2 bases. A multiplex PCR was run with 60 Vbeta primers and 13 Jbeta primers. Profiled with immunoSEQ multiplex PCR; TCRdb holds only in-frame clones, not every one. The sample has roughly 120,000 clones; about 80% are singletons. Sequencing was carried out using PBMCs. The chain couples TRBV7-8 to TRBJ2-7; 7 bases fit TRBD1. This TCR was recovered from a man in his thirties or forties in good health and CMV-seropositive. CDR3 DNA sequence: TGTGCCAGCAGCTTAGTCCCGACAGGGCTAGCCTACGAGCAGTACTTC. It codes for CASSLVPTGLAYEQYF.